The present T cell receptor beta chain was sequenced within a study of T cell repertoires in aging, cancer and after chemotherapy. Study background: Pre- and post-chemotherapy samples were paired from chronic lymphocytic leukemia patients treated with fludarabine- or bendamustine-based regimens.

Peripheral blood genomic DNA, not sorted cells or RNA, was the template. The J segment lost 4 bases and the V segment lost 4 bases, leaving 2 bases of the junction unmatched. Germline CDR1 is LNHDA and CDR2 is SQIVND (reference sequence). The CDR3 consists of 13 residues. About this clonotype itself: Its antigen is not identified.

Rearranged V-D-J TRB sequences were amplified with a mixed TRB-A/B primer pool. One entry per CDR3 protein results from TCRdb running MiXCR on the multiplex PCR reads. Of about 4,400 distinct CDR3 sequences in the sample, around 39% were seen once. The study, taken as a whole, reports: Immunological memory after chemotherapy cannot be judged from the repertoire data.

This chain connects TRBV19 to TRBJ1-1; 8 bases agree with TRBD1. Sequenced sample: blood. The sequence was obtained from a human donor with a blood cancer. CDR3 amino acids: CASSNTGGTEAFF. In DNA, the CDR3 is TGTGCCAGTAGTAATACAGGGGGCACTGAAGCTTTCTTT.